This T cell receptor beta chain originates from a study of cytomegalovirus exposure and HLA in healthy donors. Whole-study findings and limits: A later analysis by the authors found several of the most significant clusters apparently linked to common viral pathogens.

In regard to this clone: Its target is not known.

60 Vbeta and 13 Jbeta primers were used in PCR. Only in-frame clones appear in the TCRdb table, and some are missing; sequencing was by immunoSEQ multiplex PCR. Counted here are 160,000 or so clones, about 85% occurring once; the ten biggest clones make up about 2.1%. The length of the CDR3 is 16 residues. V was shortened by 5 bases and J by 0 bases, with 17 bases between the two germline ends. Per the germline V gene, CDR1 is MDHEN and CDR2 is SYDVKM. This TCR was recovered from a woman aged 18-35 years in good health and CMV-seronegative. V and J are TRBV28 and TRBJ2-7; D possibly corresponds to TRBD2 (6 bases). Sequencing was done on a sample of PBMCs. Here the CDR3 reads CASSPPLLARSYEQYF. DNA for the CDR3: TGTGCCAGCAGTCCCCCACTCCTAGCGCGCTCCTACGAGCAGTACTTC.